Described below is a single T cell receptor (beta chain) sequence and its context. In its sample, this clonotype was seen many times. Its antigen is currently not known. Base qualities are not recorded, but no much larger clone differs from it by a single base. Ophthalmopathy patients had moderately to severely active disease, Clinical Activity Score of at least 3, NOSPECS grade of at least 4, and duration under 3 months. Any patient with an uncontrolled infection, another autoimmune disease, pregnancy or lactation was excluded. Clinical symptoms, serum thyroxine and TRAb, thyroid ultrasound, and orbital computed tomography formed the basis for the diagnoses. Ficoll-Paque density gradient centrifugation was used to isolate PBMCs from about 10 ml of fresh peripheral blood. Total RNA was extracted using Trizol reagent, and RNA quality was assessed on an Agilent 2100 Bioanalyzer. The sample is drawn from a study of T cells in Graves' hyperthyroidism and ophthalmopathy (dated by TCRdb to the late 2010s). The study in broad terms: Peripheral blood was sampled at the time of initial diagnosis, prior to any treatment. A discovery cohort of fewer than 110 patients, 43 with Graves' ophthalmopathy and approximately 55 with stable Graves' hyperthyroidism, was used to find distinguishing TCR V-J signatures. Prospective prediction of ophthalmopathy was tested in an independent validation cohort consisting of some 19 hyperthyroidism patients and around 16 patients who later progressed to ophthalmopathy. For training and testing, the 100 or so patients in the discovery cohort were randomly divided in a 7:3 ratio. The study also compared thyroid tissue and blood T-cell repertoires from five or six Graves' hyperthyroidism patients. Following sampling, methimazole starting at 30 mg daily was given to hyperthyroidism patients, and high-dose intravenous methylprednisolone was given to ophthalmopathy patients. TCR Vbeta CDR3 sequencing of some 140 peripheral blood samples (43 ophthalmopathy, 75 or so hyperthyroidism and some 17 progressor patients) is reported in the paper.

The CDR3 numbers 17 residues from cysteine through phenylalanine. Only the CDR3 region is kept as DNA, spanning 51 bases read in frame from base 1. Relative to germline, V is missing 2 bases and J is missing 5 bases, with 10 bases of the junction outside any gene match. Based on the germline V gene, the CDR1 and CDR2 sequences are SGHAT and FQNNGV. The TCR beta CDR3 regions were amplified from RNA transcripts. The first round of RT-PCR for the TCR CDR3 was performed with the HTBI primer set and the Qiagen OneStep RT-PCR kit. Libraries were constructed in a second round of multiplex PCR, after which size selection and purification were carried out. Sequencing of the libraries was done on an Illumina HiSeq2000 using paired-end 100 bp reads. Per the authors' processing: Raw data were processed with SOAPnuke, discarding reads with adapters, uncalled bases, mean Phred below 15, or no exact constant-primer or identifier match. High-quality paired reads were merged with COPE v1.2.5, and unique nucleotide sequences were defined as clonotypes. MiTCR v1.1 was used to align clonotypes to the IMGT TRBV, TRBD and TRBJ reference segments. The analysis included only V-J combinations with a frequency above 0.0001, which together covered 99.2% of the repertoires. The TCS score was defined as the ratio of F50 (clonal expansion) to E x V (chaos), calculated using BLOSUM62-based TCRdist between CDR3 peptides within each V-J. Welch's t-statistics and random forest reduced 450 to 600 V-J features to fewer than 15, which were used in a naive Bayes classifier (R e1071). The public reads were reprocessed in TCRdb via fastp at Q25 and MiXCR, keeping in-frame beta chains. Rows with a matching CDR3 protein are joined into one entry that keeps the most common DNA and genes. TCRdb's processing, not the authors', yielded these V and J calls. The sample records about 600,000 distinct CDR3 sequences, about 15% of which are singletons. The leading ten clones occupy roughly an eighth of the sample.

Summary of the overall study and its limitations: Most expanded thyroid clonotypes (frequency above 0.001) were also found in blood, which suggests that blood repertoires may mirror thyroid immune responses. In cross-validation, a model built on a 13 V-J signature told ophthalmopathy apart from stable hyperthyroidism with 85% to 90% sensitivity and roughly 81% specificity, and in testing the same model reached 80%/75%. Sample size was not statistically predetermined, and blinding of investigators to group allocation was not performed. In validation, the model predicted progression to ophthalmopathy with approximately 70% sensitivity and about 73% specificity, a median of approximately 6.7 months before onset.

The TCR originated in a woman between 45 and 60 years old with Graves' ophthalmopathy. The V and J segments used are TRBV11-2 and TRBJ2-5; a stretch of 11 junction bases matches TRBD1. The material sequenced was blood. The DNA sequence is TGTGCCAGCAGCTTATTGCACTTGTGGGACAGGGGGGAGACCCAGTACTTC. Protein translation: CASSLLHLWDRGETQYF. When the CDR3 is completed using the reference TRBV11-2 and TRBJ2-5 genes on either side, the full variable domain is EAGVAQSPRYKIIEKRQSVAFWCNPISGHATLYWYQQILGQGPKLLIQFQNNGVVDDSQLPKDRFSAERLKGVDSTLKIQPAKLEDSAVYLCASSLLHLWDRGETQYFGPGTRLLVL.